This T cell receptor (beta chain) was observed in a study of CD8 T cells in ankylosing spondylitis. Trimming left V 4 bases short and J 5 bases short, with 10 bases between. Per germline, CDR1 SGHRS and CDR2 YFSETQ. The CDR3 totals 12 residues. Overall study findings and caveats: A TCR beta motif made of roughly eight highly homologous variants seemed typical of ankylosing spondylitis blood. In peripheral blood, disease-linked CD8+ clones occurred at relatively low frequencies. Within matched ankylosing spondylitis synovial fluid, disease-linked clones were reportedly significantly enriched.

This clonotype was seen only a few times. The target antigen is unknown. TCRdb reprocessed the 5' RACE reads with MiXCR, giving one entry per CDR3 protein. In the table there are 200,000 to 250,000 distinct CDR3 sequences, just under 7.5% of which are singletons. This clonotype was obtained from a male donor with ankylosing spondylitis. The chain couples TRBV5-1 to TRBJ2-7; no clear D. The material sequenced was blood, either unsorted or a sorted T cell fraction (not recorded which). This CDR3 is CASSPDVNEQYF. The CDR3 DNA follows: TGCGCCAGCAGCCCGGATGTAAACGAGCAGTACTTC.